The clone carrying this TCR beta chain was recorded at least ten times. Its antigen is as yet unknown. Amplified regions were TCR beta CDR3 sequences from RNA transcripts. The HTBI primer set served for first-round RT-PCR of the TCR CDR3. TCRdb recomputed calls from the multiplex PCR reads with MiXCR, one row per CDR3 protein. The sample holds some 180,000 distinct CDR3 sequences, around a sixth seen once. Trimming removed 6 bases at V and 2 bases at J, with 11 bases between. The CDR3 is 13 amino acids. Germline CDR1 SGHRS, CDR2 YFSETQ. This sample was taken from a study of T cells in Graves' hyperthyroidism and ophthalmopathy. Study-level results: Ophthalmopathy was predicted by the model a median of around 5.9 months ahead of onset.

The source is a woman between 50 and 59 years old with Graves' hyperthyroidism. Sequencing was done on a sample of blood. The rearrangement links TRBV5-1 to TRBJ1-1; unclear D gene. CDR3 sequence: CASKEQLNTEAFF. The CDR3 DNA follows: TGCGCCAGCAAGGAACAGCTCAACACTGAAGCTTTCTTT. The complete variable domain, with remaining parts taken from reference TRBV5-1 and TRBJ1-1, reads KAGVTQTPRYLIKTRGQQVTLSCSPISGHRSVSWYQQTPGQGLQFLFEYFSETQRNKGNFPGRFSGRQFSNSRSEMNVSTLELGDSALYLCASKEQLNTEAFFGQGTRLTVV.